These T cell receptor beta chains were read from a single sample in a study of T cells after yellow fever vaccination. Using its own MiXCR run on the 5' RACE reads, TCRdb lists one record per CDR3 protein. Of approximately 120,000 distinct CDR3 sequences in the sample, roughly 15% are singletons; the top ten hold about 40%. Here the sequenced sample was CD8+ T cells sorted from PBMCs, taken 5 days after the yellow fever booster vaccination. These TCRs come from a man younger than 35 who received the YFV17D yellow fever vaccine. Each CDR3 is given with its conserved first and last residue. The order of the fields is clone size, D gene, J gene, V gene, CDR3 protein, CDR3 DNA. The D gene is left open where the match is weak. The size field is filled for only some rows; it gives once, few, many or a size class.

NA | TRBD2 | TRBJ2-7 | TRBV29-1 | CSVRRRGSYEQYF | TGCAGCGTCCGAAGGCGGGGGTCATACGAGCAGTACTTC
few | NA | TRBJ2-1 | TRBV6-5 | CASGVGWESEQFF | TGTGCCAGCGGGGTTGGCTGGGAATCTGAGCAGTTCTTC
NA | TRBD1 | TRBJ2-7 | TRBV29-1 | CSAEGDRGGVGEQYF | TGCAGCGCTGAAGGTGACAGGGGTGGGGTCGGCGAGCAGTACTTC
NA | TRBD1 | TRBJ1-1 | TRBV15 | CATSREWYRDSLNF | TGTGCCACCAGCAGAGAATGGTACCGGGACAGTCTCAACTTT
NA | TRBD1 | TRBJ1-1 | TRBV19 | CASSIGTGIVRTEAFF | TGTGCCAGTAGTATTGGGACAGGGATCGTTCGGACTGAAGCTTTCTTT
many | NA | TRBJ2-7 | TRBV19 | CASSTTVATEQYF | TGTGCCAGTAGTACCACAGTGGCTACCGAGCAGTACTTC
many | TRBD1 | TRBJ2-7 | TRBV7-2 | CASSPPGQGVEQYF | TGTGCCAGCAGCCCCCCGGGACAGGGAGTCGAGCAGTACTTC
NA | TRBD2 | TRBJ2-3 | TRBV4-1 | CASSQGYPGGAEEDTQYF | TGCGCCAGCAGCCAAGGATATCCCGGGGGGGCCGAGGAAGATACGCAGTATTTT
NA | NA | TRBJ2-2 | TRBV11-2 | CASTLTGELFF | TGTGCCAGCACCCTCACCGGGGAGCTGTTTTTT
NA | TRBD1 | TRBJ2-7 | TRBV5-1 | CASSFNRGVLYEQYF | TGCGCCAGCAGCTTTAACAGGGGAGTGCTCTACGAGCAGTACTTC
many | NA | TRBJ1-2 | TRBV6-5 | CASSYAPLPGDGYTF | TGTGCCAGCAGTTACGCTCCGCTCCCGGGCGATGGCTACACCTTC
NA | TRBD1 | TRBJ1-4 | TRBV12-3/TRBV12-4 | CASSLAGLGTGYEKLFF | TGTGCCAGCAGTTTAGCCGGTCTAGGGACAGGGTATGAAAAACTGTTTTTT
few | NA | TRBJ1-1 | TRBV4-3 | CASSQDHPAYTEAFF | TGCGCCAGCAGCCAAGATCACCCGGCGTACACTGAAGCTTTCTTT
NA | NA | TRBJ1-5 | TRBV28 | CASSYTPGGQPQHF | TGTGCCAGCAGCTACACTCCCGGAGGCCAGCCCCAGCATTTT
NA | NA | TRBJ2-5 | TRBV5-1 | CASSSRRSLGAETQYF | TGCGCCAGCAGCTCGCGCCGTAGTTTGGGGGCAGAGACCCAGTACTTC
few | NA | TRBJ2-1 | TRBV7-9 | CASTGLDEQFF | TGTGCCAGCACAGGGCTCGATGAGCAGTTCTTC
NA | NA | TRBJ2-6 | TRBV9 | CASSVGPGSGANVLTF | TGTGCCAGCAGCGTAGGGCCGGGCTCTGGGGCCAACGTCCTGACTTTC
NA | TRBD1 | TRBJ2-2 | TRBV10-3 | CAITPGTGVTGELFF | TGTGCCATTACACCGGGGACAGGGGTAACCGGGGAGCTGTTTTTT
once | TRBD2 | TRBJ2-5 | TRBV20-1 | CSAPIGSGGPRYF | TGCAGTGCCCCTATTGGTAGCGGGGGGCCGCGGTACTTC
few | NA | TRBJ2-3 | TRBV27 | CASSLGPYGLSTDTQYF | TGTGCCAGCAGTTTAGGCCCCTACGGCCTCAGCACAGATACGCAGTATTTT
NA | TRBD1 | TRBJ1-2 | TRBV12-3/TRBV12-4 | CASSLGPGGYGYTF | TGTGCCAGCAGTTTAGGGCCAGGGGGCTATGGCTACACCTTC
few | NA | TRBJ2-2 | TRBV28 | CASSYPTGRLNTGELFF | TGTGCCAGCAGCTACCCGACAGGGAGGCTGAACACCGGGGAGCTGTTTTTT
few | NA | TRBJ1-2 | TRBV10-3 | CAISPQGPNDGYTF | TGTGCCATCAGCCCACAGGGTCCGAACGATGGCTACACCTTC
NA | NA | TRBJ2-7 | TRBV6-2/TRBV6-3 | CASSWDSYEQYF | TGTGCCAGCAGTTGGGACTCCTACGAGCAGTACTTC
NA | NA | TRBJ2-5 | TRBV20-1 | CSAANFQETQYF | TGCAGTGCCGCGAACTTCCAGGAGACCCAGTACTTC
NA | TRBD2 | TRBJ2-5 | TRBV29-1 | CSVVAGGETQYF | TGCAGCGTTGTGGCGGGAGGAGAGACCCAGTACTTC
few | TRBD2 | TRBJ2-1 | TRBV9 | CASSLGILVASGSATDEQFF | TGTGCCAGCAGTCTCGGGATATTGGTGGCTAGCGGGTCTGCTACGGATGAGCAGTTCTTC
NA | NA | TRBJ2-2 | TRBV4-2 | CASSPWGIPTGELFF | TGTGCCAGCAGCCCCTGGGGCATCCCGACCGGGGAGCTGTTTTTT
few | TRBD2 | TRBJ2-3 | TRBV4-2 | CASSQAGGGTDTQYF | TGTGCCAGCAGCCAAGCGGGGGGGGGCACAGATACGCAGTATTTT
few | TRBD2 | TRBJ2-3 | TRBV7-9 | CASSLGGLTSGYTDTQYF | TGTGCCAGCAGCTTAGGGGGTTTGACTAGCGGATACACAGATACGCAGTATTTT
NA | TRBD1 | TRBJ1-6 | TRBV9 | CASSATQGAPIISPLHF | TGTGCCAGCAGCGCGACACAGGGGGCACCTATAATCTCACCCCTCCACTTT
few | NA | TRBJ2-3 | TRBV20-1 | CSARDILVTTDTQYF | TGCAGTGCTAGAGATATCTTAGTAACCACAGATACGCAGTATTTT
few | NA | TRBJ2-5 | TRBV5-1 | CASSAEGPGGETQYF | TGCGCCAGCAGCGCGGAGGGACCAGGGGGAGAGACCCAGTACTTC
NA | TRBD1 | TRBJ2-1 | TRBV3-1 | CASGHWDRENEQFF | TGTGCCAGCGGACACTGGGACAGAGAAAATGAGCAGTTCTTC
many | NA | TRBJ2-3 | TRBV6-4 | CASSDRDFGTQYF | TGTGCCAGCAGTGATCGGGACTTCGGAACGCAGTATTTT
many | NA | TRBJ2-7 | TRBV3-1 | CASSQQAYEQYF | TGTGCCAGCAGCCAACAGGCTTACGAGCAGTACTTC
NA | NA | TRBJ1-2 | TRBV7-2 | CASSRDPPRNYGYTF | TGTGCCAGCAGCCGCGACCCACCCCGCAACTATGGCTACACCTTC
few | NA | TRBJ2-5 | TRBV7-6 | CASSLTAQETQYF | TGTGCCAGCAGCTTGACAGCCCAAGAGACCCAGTACTTC
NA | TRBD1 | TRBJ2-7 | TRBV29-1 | CSAVRVGTGVSYEQYF | TGCAGCGCAGTGAGGGTGGGGACAGGGGTCTCCTACGAGCAGTACTTC
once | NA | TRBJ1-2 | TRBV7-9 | CASSLSFKIYGYTF | TGTGCCAGCAGCTTATCGTTCAAGATTTATGGCTACACCTTC
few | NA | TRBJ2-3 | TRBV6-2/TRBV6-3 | CASVLTGATTDTQYF | TGTGCCAGCGTATTAACGGGGGCCACCACAGATACGCAGTATTTT
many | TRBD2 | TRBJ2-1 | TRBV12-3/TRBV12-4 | CASSPLVLAGNEQFF | TGTGCCAGCAGCCCGTTAGTACTAGCGGGAAATGAGCAGTTCTTC
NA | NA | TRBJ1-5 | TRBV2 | CASTIGRYNQPQHF | TGTGCCAGCACCATAGGGAGGTACAATCAGCCCCAGCATTTT
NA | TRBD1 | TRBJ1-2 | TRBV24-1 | CATTGFGGGVYGYTF | TGTGCCACCACCGGATTTGGAGGGGGCGTCTATGGCTACACCTTC
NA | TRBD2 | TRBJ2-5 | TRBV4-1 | CASSQTAGQRGPRMTQYF | TGCGCCAGCAGCCAAACCGCGGGCCAGCGGGGGCCTCGAATGACCCAGTACTTC
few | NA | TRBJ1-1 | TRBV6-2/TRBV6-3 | CASSYSIVPNTEAFF | TGTGCCAGCAGTTACTCGATAGTTCCGAACACTGAAGCTTTCTTT
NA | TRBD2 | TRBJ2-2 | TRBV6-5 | CASSYGGGAPGELFF | TGTGCCAGCAGTTATGGCGGGGGGGCCCCCGGGGAGCTGTTTTTT
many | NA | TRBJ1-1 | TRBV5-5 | CASSVGVNPEAFF | TGTGCCAGCAGCGTAGGGGTTAACCCTGAAGCTTTCTTT
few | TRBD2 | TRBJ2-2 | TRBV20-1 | CSAQGLAGVAGELFF | TGCAGTGCGCAGGGACTAGCGGGGGTGGCCGGGGAGCTGTTTTTT
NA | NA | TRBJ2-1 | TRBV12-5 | CASGFLGLGYNEQFF | TGTGCTAGTGGTTTCTTGGGGTTGGGATACAATGAGCAGTTCTTC
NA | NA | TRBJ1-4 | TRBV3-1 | CASSQEVGEKLFF | TGTGCCAGCAGCCAAGAGGTCGGGGAAAAACTGTTTTTT
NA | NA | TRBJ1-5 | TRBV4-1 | CASSAREGNRSPQHF | TGCGCCAGCAGCGCCAGGGAGGGAAACAGGTCGCCCCAGCATTTT
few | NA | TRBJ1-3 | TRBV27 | CASSLLPGLSTIYF | TGTGCCAGCAGTTTATTACCAGGTCTCAGCACCATATATTTT
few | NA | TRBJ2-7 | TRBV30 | CAWSDNSYEQYF | TGTGCCTGGAGTGACAACTCCTACGAGCAGTACTTC
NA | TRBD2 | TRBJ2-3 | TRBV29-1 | CSVEVTSGGIGTRYF | TGCAGCGTTGAAGTTACTAGCGGGGGGATCGGTACGCGGTATTTT
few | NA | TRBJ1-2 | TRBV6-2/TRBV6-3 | CASSYGSLPGYTF | TGTGCCAGCAGTTACGGGTCACTCCCGGGCTACACCTTC
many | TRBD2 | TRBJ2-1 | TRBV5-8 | CASSFRGGLVNEQFF | TGTGCCAGCAGCTTCCGGGGGGGCCTCGTCAATGAGCAGTTCTTC
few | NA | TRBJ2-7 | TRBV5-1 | CASSSDKNYEQYF | TGCGCCAGCAGCTCAGACAAGAACTACGAGCAGTACTTC
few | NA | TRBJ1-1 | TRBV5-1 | CASSPEGWRTEAFF | TGCGCCAGCAGCCCAGAAGGTTGGAGGACTGAAGCTTTCTTT